Below are 20 T cell receptor beta chains sequenced from a single sample in a study of T cells in Graves' hyperthyroidism and ophthalmopathy. RNA transcripts were the template for amplifying TCR beta CDR3 regions. The HTBI primer set served for first-round RT-PCR of the TCR CDR3. TCRdb called the multiplex PCR reads again in MiXCR, with one record for every CDR3 protein. This table holds about 99,000 distinct CDR3 sequences, over 45% found once. The sequencing sample was made of blood. The source of these receptors is a man aged 40-49 years with Graves' hyperthyroidism.

In the case of this clonotype: At one of its ends the junction is not consistent with the germline gene, which may arise from a read error. The chain has TRBV7-9 and TRBJ2-7; 9 positions agree with TRBD1. CDR1 SEHNR and CDR2 FQNEAQ come from the germline V gene (reference sequence). The CDR3 loop spans 19 amino acids. The CDR3 spells CASSLFNRDRVGKFHEQYF. CDR3 DNA sequence: TGTGCTAGCAGTTTATTTAACCGGGACAGGGTGGGAAAATTTCACGAGCAGTACTTC.

The chain couples TRBV10-3 to TRBJ2-7, with D maybe TRBD1 (6 bases). Germline V gene data show CDR1 as ENHRY and CDR2 as SYGVKD. CDR3 size: 11 residues. V was clipped by 6 bases and J by 5 bases, with 8 bases between them. The CDR3 spells CAISRGHEQYF. In DNA, the CDR3 is TGTGCCATCAGCAGGGGCCACGAGCAGTACTTC.

This chain links TRBV20-1 with TRBJ2-7; 11 nucleotides align to TRBD2. The CDR3 contains 17 residues. Germline CDR1 and CDR2: DFQATT and SNEGSKA (reference sequence). Germline trimming cut 2 bases from V and 0 bases from J; bases unmatched to any gene: 9. Here the CDR3 reads CSARRASGRPHSYEQYF. The CDR3 DNA reads TGCAGTGCTAGAAGGGCTAGCGGGAGGCCCCACTCCTACGAGCAGTACTTC.

The chain joins TRBV7-9 to TRBJ2-5; 7 bases line up with TRBD1. V trimming: 4 bases; J trimming: 4 bases; junction bases outside the gene matches: 12. Germline CDR1 SEHNR, CDR2 FQNEAQ (reference sequence). The CDR3 has 16 amino acids. CDR3 sequence (DNA): TGTGCCAGCAGCTCCGCGGACAAGGGGGCGGGAGAGACCCAGTACTTC. It specifies CASSSADKGAGETQYF.

A note on this clonotype: This sequence may be a read error, since a much larger clone differs from it by one base. Given the absence of the conserved phenylalanine or tryptophan at the CDR3 end, a read error is likely. This chain links TRBV6-2 or TRBV6-3 with TRBJ2-7; D perhaps matches TRBD2 (6 bases). Germline CDR1 MNHEY, CDR2 SVGEGT. The CDR3 length is 15 residues. V was pared by 0 bases and J by 2 bases, with 11 bases between. The CDR3 here is CASSYSGRGPYEQYS. Written as DNA, the CDR3 is TGTGCCAGCAGTTACTCCGGGCGGGGACCCTACGAGCAGTACTCC.

The genes are TRBV29-1 and TRBJ2-1, with TRBD1 identical over 10 bases. The CDR3 is 13 residues long. In germline, CDR1 is SQVTM, CDR2 ANQGSEA. The CDR3 here is CSVQGQGFDEQFF. Here the CDR3 DNA reads TGCAGTGTTCAGGGACAGGGGTTCGATGAGCAGTTCTTC.

This clonotype occurred many times. V usage is TRBV6-1 and J usage is TRBJ2-3; D gene uncertain. The CDR3 extends over 13 amino acids. V was pared by 3 bases and J by 0 bases, with 4 bases between. CDR1 MNHNS and CDR2 SASEGT come from the germline V gene. CDR3 protein: CASSDRSTDTQYF. The CDR3 DNA sequence: TGTGCCAGCAGTGACAGAAGCACAGATACGCAGTATTTT.

Ten or more counts support this clonotype. CDR3 in DNA: TGTGCCACCGGACAGGGAAGAACTAGCACAGATACGCAGTATTTT. Encoded protein: CATGQGRTSTDTQYF. The chain uses TRBV19 and TRBJ2-3, with 8 bases aligning to TRBD1. In germline, CDR1 is LNHDA, CDR2 SQIVND (reference sequence). V lost 10 bases to trimming and J lost 0 bases; unmatched junction nucleotides: 9. This CDR3 is built from 15 residues.

The genes are TRBV29-1 and TRBJ2-7, with TRBD2 identical over 8 bases. V was pared by 6 bases and J by 3 bases, with 7 bases of the junction left unmatched. Germline CDR1 is SQVTM and CDR2 is ANQGSEA. The CDR3 sequence is 13 residues long. CDR3 DNA: TGCAGCGTCGCCGGACTAGCAGGCTACGAGCAGTACTTC. It encodes CSVAGLAGYEQYF.

This clonotype was picked up many times. The genes are TRBV19 and TRBJ1-5; TRBD1 agrees at 8 bases. V trimming: 7 bases; J trimming: 3 bases; junction bases outside the gene matches: 8. The CDR3 is 15 amino acids. Looked up from germline, CDR1 is LNHDA and CDR2 is SQIVND (reference sequence). CDR3 in amino acids: CASKADRADNQPQHF. The CDR3 DNA follows: TGTGCCAGTAAGGCGGACAGGGCGGACAATCAGCCCCAGCATTTT.

This clonotype was recorded many times. The V and J genes are TRBV28 and TRBJ1-6, with TRBD1 as a possible D gene (5 bases). Germline lookup yields CDR1 MDHEN and CDR2 SYDVKM. V was shortened by 1 base and J by 10 bases, with 11 bases between the two germline ends. This CDR3 spans 14 amino acids. CDR3 nucleotide sequence: TGTGCCAGCAGTTTATCGGCGGGGCGATCACCCCTCCACTTT. Translating gives CASSLSAGRSPLHF.

Ten or more counts support this clonotype. The CDR3 bases are TGCGCCAGCAGTGAGTCGTTTACAGGGGCCGGGGAGCTGTTTTTT. It is translated as CASSESFTGAGELFF. The J gene is TRBJ2-2, the V gene TRBV10-1, with TRBD1 matching over 7 bases. V gave up 0 bases and J gave up 6 bases; unmatched junction bases: 4. The CDR3 runs to 15 residues. CDR1 is WNHNN and CDR2 is SYGVQD in the germline V gene (reference sequence).

Ten or more counts support this clonotype. The chain uses TRBV12-3 or TRBV12-4 and TRBJ2-3; TRBD2 matches 8 bases. The CDR3 runs 15 residues. Trimming cost V 5 bases and J 5 bases; bases outside gene matches: 9. CDR3 DNA sequence: TGTGCCAGCAGTCTAGAGCGGGGGTATAGAGATACGCAGTATTTT. As protein: CASSLERGYRDTQYF.

Comment on this clonotype: A much larger clone lies one base from this, so it may be a read error. The rearrangement joins TRBV5-3 to TRBJ2-3; possibly TRBD2 for D (5 bases). TRBV5-3 is labeled an ORF, and its function is uncertain. V was pared by 4 bases and J by 2 bases, with 17 bases between. The CDR3 is 16 amino acids. The CDR3 is CARSPGRRSSTDTQYF. CDR3 bases: TGTGCCAGAAGCCCCGGGCGGAGGTCTTCCACAGATACGCAGTATTTT.

This chain joins TRBV10-2 and TRBJ1-5; D may be TRBD1 (6 bases). The CDR3 spans 21 residues. From germline, CDR1 is WSHSY and CDR2 SAAADI. The V and J ends lost 3 bases and 0 bases respectively, with 27 bases between them. The CDR3 is CASSDTGGWGHSAYSNQPQHF. Written as DNA, the CDR3 is TGCGCCAGCAGTGACACCGGAGGGTGGGGGCACAGTGCATATAGCAATCAGCCCCAGCATTTT.

Notes on this clonotype: A single base separates this from a much larger clone, so it may be a read error. This sequence joins TRBV6-2 or TRBV6-3 and TRBJ2-7, with TRBD2 identical over 8 bases. This CDR3 spans 15 amino acids. The trim removed 10 bases at V and 5 bases at J, leaving 16 bases unmatched. Germline loops: CDR1 MNHEY, CDR2 SVGEGT. DNA of the CDR3: TGTGCCAACGGGGGGGGAGCGGACCGAAAGCACGAGCAGTACTTC. Residues: CANGGGADRKHEQYF.

Concerning this clonotype: This could be a read error, since a much larger clone is one nucleotide away. The chain couples TRBV7-9 to TRBJ2-6; D uncertain. V lost 5 bases and J 2 bases, leaving 16 bases between the germline ends. Looked up from germline, CDR1 is SEHNR and CDR2 is FQNEAQ (reference sequence). The CDR3 consists of 17 residues. The CDR3 loop reads CASSQTVLSPGANVLTF. For the CDR3, the DNA is TGTGCCAGCAGCCAAACAGTTCTTAGCCCTGGGGCCAACGTCCTGACTTTC.

This clonotype has ten or more counts. The chain combines TRBV4-1 with TRBJ1-6; 7 positions agree with TRBD1. The germline gives CDR1 MGHRA, CDR2 YSYEKL. This CDR3 comprises 15 residues. Trimming removed 6 bases from V and 8 bases from J; junction bases left unmatched: 10. CDR3 region: CASRTTGPGDSPLHF. Here the CDR3 DNA reads TGCGCCAGCAGGACGACAGGGCCCGGAGATTCACCCCTCCACTTT.

The sample holds many counts of this clonotype. The chain has TRBV12-3 or TRBV12-4 and TRBJ1-2; 12 nucleotides agree with TRBD1. Trimming took 10 bases from V and 6 from J; bases not matched to a gene: 6. This CDR3 has 13 residues. In DNA form, the CDR3 reads TGTGCCACTGCGGGGACAGGGGGCGATGGCTACACCTTC. This codes for CATAGTGGDGYTF.

Many counts were recorded for this clonotype. The junction departs from the called germline gene at one end, perhaps through a read error. The chain combines TRBV7-7 with TRBJ2-2; unclear D gene. CDR3 length equals 13 residues. The germline gives CDR1 SSHAT, CDR2 FNYEAQ (reference sequence). The DNA of the CDR3 is TGTGCTAGCAGCCCACTCGACACCGGGGAGCTGTTTTTT. This gives the protein CASSPLDTGELFF.